Sequencing of this TCR beta chain was carried out in a study of T-cell memory formation after mild COVID-19. About the research overall: In these data, TCR clusters were largely donor specific. Study-level points and caveats: Contracting clones localized mainly to CM and EM when CD4+ and mainly to EMRA when CD8+. Among clones contracting day 15 to 85, CD4/CD8 was balanced, whereas later expanders leaned CD4+.

The CDR3 is 13 amino acids. After removal of 5 bases from V and 6 bases from J, the junction contained 5 bases not matched to a gene. Worth noting for this clonotype: Its antigen remains unidentified.

Constant-segment primers were used for 5'RACE, and the resulting TCR alpha and TCR beta cDNA libraries carried sample barcodes and UMIs. From the 5' RACE reads, TCRdb called clonotypes with MiXCR, one entry per CDR3 protein. This sample has under 300,000 distinct CDR3 sequences, with over 9% found just once. The genes are TRBV12-3 or TRBV12-4 and TRBJ2-3; 7 nucleotides agree with TRBD2. Sequencing input: PBMCs or a T cell subset sorted from them (not recorded which). This TCR derives from a man aged 18 to 30 who had mild COVID-19 (a few samples of this study predate the infection). Cell type and time point are not known. In DNA form, the CDR3 reads TGTGCCAGCAGTCGTACTAGCGATGATACGCAGTATTTT. Residues: CASSRTSDDTQYF.